This T cell receptor (beta chain) was obtained from a study of cytomegalovirus exposure and HLA in healthy donors. The study, taken as a whole, reports: Cytomegalovirus status was reportedly diagnosed by the classifier with high specificity and sensitivity.

Germline loops: CDR1 SEHNR, CDR2 FQNEAQ (reference sequence). The CDR3 loop spans 12 amino acids. About this clone: Its antigen remains unknown. The junction does not match germline at one end; this may be a read error.

The PCR had 60 Vbeta and 13 Jbeta primers. Clones were read by immunoSEQ multiplex PCR, and TCRdb kept only the in-frame ones, dropping some. This repertoire shows about 170,000 clones, 85% found once; its top ten account for 1%. The J gene is TRBJ2-7, the V gene TRBV7-9; D might be TRBD1 (5 bases). This clonotype originated in a boy between 2 and 15 years old in good health and CMV-seronegative. Sequenced input: PBMCs. CDR3 sequence reads: CSSSLTDYEQYF. For the CDR3, the DNA is TGTTCCAGCAGCTTGACAGACTACGAGCAGTACTTC.